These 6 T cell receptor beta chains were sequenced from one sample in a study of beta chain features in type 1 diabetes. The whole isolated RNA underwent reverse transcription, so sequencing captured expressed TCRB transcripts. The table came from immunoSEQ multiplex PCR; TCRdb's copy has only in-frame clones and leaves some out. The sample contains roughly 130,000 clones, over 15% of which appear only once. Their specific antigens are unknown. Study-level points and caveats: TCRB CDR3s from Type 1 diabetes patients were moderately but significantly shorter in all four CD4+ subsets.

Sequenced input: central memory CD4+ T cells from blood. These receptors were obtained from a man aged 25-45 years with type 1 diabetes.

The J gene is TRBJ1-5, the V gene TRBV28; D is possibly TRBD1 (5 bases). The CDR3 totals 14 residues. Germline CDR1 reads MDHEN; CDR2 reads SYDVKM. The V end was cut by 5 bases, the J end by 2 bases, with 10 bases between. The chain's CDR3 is CASSQQARNQPQHF. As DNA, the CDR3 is TGTGCCAGCAGTCAACAGGCCCGCAATCAGCCCCAGCATTTT.

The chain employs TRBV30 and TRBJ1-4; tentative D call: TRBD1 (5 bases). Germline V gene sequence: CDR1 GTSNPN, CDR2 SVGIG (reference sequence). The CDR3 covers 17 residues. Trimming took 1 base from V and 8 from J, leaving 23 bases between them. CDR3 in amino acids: CAWSAPEGQFGWEKLFF. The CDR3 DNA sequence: TGTGCCTGGAGTGCCCCGGAAGGACAATTTGGCTGGGAAAAACTGTTTTTT.

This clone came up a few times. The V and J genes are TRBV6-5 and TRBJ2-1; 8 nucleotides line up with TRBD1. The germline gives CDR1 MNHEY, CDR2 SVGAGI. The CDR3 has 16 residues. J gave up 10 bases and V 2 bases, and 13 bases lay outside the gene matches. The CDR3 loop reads CASSYPKGQGLGEQFF. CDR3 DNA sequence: TGTGCCAGCAGTTACCCCAAAGGACAGGGCCTAGGCGAGCAGTTCTTC.

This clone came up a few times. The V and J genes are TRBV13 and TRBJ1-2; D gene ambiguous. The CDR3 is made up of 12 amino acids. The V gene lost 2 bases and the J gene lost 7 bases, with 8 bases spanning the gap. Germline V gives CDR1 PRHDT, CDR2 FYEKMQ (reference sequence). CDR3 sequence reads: CASSLTLGGYTF. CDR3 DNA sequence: TGTGCCAGCAGCTTAACTCTAGGTGGCTACACCTTC.

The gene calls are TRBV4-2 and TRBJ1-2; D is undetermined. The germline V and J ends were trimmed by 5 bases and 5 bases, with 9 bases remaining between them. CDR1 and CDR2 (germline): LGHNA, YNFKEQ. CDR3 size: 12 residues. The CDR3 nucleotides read TGTGCCAGCAGCTTGGCCGAGTATGGCTACACCTTC. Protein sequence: CASSLAEYGYTF.

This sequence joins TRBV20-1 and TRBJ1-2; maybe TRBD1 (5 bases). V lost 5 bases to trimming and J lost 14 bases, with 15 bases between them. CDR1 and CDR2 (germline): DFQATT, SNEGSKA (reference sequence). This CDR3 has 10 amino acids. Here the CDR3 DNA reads TGCAGTGCTGGCCGACCGGAGGGGACCTTC. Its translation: CSAGRPEGTF.